This record looks at one TCR beta chain sequence and its context. As originally analysed: A typical sample had 100,000 or so TCRs, with roughly 23,224 to 690,600 overall. TCRdb re-called the RACE reads through MiXCR, storing one row per CDR3 protein. The V and J calls come from TCRdb's annotation, not from the publication. Of tens of thousands of distinct CDR3 sequences listed, less than 8% were seen once; the top ten hold almost 10%. The CDR3 contains 15 residues. Trimming took 4 bases from V and 4 from J; bases not matched to a gene: 10. Per germline, CDR1 MNHEY and CDR2 SMNVEV (reference sequence). Regarding time point: healthy volunteer bleed at 2 weeks. It was unfractionated whole blood from which total RNA was extracted. This specimen belongs to a study of human T cells and chemical hapten exposure.

The chain carries TRBV27 and TRBJ2-7, with 7 positions matching TRBD2. The sequencing sample was made of whole blood. The TCR was taken from a human donor in good health. Some clones in this sample may be carry-over from other donors' samples. The CDR3 region is CASSSLTAGDYEQYF. CDR3 coding DNA: TGTGCCAGCAGTTCCCTGACGGCGGGAGATTACGAGCAGTACTTC.